A single sample gave rise to the 24 T cell receptor beta chains below, sequenced in a study of long-term antiretroviral therapy in people with HIV. The authors ran the immunoSEQ assay, v3.0, at survey level. Repertoires were generated with immunoSEQ multiplex PCR, while TCRdb's copy carries only in-frame clones and drops some. Among about 22,000 clones listed, about 86% were seen once. This specimen consisted of unsorted PBMCs, obtained 1.3 years after starting antiretroviral therapy. The receptors derive from a man between 60 and 70 years old with HIV.

The chain carries TRBV18 and TRBJ1-1, with unresolved D. The length of the CDR3 is 14 residues. Germline V CDR1 and CDR2: KGHSH, LQKENI. Trimming stripped 3 bases from V and 6 bases from J, with 14 bases between. CDR3 DNA sequence: TGTGCCAGCTCACCGGCGAGGGCATGGGCTGAAGCTTTCTTT. It yields the protein CASSPARAWAEAFF.

The V gene is TRBV21-1, the J gene TRBJ1-1; the tabulated D call, TRBD1, remains unverified against the DNA. TRBV21-1 is annotated as a pseudogene. This CDR3 contains 15 residues. The CDR3 protein is CASSKGSGAGTEAFF. As DNA, the CDR3 is TGTGCCAGCAGCAAAGGGTCAGGGGCCGGCACTGAAGCTTTCTTT.

The genes are TRBV2 and TRBJ2-3; tentatively, D is TRBD2 (5 bases). Trimming stripped 1 base from V and 2 bases from J, with 13 bases between. CDR1 SNHLY and CDR2 FYNNEI come from the germline V gene. This CDR3 has 16 amino acids. CDR3 sequence: CASSEVSPRDTDTQYF. CDR3 DNA sequence: TGTGCCAGCAGTGAAGTAAGCCCTCGGGACACAGATACGCAGTATTTT. Using reference TRBV2 and TRBJ2-3 for the parts outside the CDR3, the full variable domain is EPEVTQTPSHQVTQMGQEVILRCVPISNHLYFYWYRQILGQKVEFLVSFYNNEISEKSEIFDDQFSVERPDGSNFTLKIRSTKLEDSAMYFCASSEVSPRDTDTQYFGPGTRLTVL.

This chain joins TRBV18 and TRBJ2-3; D ambiguous. Trimming shortened V by 6 bases and J by 4 bases, and 11 bases separated the two germline ends. Germline V lookup: CDR1 KGHSH, CDR2 LQKENI. The CDR3 spans 13 residues. The DNA for the CDR3 is TGTGCCAGCTCGATCGGTAGCCCAGATACGCAGTATTTT. It yields the protein CASSIGSPDTQYF.

The chain has TRBV25-1 and TRBJ1-4; D possibly corresponds to TRBD1 (6 bases). The CDR3 has 15 residues. Germline V gives CDR1 MGHDK, CDR2 SYGVNS. V lost 4 bases, J lost 5 bases, and 14 bases lay in between. The CDR3 is CASSATGRRNEKLFF. The DNA for the CDR3 is TGTGCCAGCAGTGCCACAGGGCGGCGGAATGAAAAACTGTTTTTT.

The V call is TRBV6-5, the J call TRBJ2-6; D is possibly TRBD2 (5 bases). Germline lookup yields CDR1 MNHEY and CDR2 SVGAGI. Trimming removed 11 bases at V and 4 bases at J, with 15 bases between. This CDR3 contains 14 residues. The CDR3 reads CASRGGWGANVLTF. The DNA for the CDR3 is TGTGCCTCCCGTGGAGGCTGGGGGGCCAACGTCCTGACTTTC.

The chain carries TRBV4-1 and TRBJ1-5, with 7 bases identical to TRBD1. The junction had 8 bases not matched to a gene; V was cut back by 1 base and J by 5 bases. The germline gives CDR1 MGHRA, CDR2 YSYEKL. There are 16 residues in the CDR3. The CDR3 is CASSQVTGRKYQPQHF. The CDR3 DNA is TGCGCCAGCAGCCAAGTGACAGGGCGCAAATATCAGCCCCAGCATTTT.

This clone was seen a handful of times. This chain connects TRBV4-3 to TRBJ1-6; tentative D call: TRBD1 (5 bases). The CDR3 loop spans 22 amino acids. V was cut by 1 base and J by 0 bases, with 25 bases left in between. The germline V gene encodes CDR1 LGHNA and CDR2 YSLEER. CDR3 residues: CASSQVWAVGTGTSSYNSPLHF. CDR3 coding DNA: TGCGCCAGCAGCCAAGTCTGGGCGGTAGGGACGGGTACAAGCTCCTATAATTCACCCCTCCACTTT.

This chain links TRBV9 with TRBJ2-7; TRBD2 is a possible D gene (5 bases). Germline CDR1 and CDR2: SGDLS and YYNGEE. Trimming shortened V by 2 bases and J by 4 bases, and 16 bases separated the two germline ends. This CDR3 region has 15 residues. DNA for the CDR3: TGTGCCAGCAGCGTTTCTGGCAGTGGGGAGTACGAGCAGTACTTC. Its protein is CASSVSGSGEYEQYF. Full variable domain (outside the CDR3, taken from reference TRBV9 and TRBJ2-7): DSGVTQTPKHLITATGQRVTLRCSPRSGDLSVYWYQQSLDQGLQFLIQYYNGEERAKGNILERFSAQQFPDLHSELNLSSLELGDSALYFCASSVSGSGEYEQYFGPGTRLTVT.

Comments on this clone: At one end, the junction sequence differs from germline, possibly due to a read error. This chain links TRBV7-9 with TRBJ2-7, with 9 bases lining up with TRBD1. Germline loops: CDR1 SEHNR, CDR2 FQNEAQ (reference sequence). The CDR3 has 10 amino acids. The CDR3 coding sequence is TGTGCCAGCAGCGATCGACAGGGGGACTTC. Its translation: CASSDRQGDF.

The gene calls are TRBV2 and TRBJ2-2; 10 bases agree with TRBD2. Germline assignment: CDR1 SNHLY and CDR2 FYNNEI. This CDR3 is built from 15 residues. The trim removed 7 bases at V and 4 bases at J, leaving 6 bases unmatched. The CDR3, as DNA: TGTGCCAGCATTCGACTAGCGGGTACCACCGGGGAGCTGTTTTTT. The encoded protein is CASIRLAGTTGELFF.

Note on this clone: Other DNA sequences in this sample translate to the same CDR3. Written as DNA, the CDR3 is TGTGCCAGCAGCTTATCCAGAAACACCGGGGAGCTGTTTTTT. It encodes CASSLSRNTGELFF. The chain has TRBV7-3 and TRBJ2-2; D not certain. V was cut by 2 bases and J by 2 bases, with 6 bases left in between. The CDR3 sequence is 14 residues long. CDR1 is SGHTA, CDR2 FQGTGA, per germline.

J is TRBJ2-1 and V is TRBV15; no firm D call. Per germline, CDR1 LNHNV and CDR2 YYDKDF (reference sequence). The CDR3 spans 12 residues. Trimming removed 3 bases at V and 13 bases at J, with 13 bases between. This chain's CDR3 is CATSSGTLFQFF. The CDR3 DNA reads as TGTGCCACCAGCAGCGGAACGCTTTTCCAGTTCTTC.

The V gene is TRBV6-6, the J gene TRBJ1-5, with unresolved D. CDR1 and CDR2 (germline): MNHNY, SVGAGI (reference sequence). The germline V and J ends were trimmed by 0 bases and 6 bases, with 6 bases remaining between them. The CDR3 has 13 residues. The CDR3 DNA reads TGTGCCAGCAGTTACTCCCCCCCTCAGCCCCAGCATTTT. As protein: CASSYSPPQPQHF.

The J gene is TRBJ2-1, the V gene TRBV6-6; 12 nucleotides agree with TRBD2. Germline CDR1 and CDR2: MNHNY and SVGAGI (reference sequence). The V gene end was trimmed by 6 bases and the J gene end by 5 bases; junction bases not matched to a gene: 8. This CDR3 is built from 16 residues. CDR3 region: CASSLPASGGDNEQFF. CDR3 bases: TGTGCCAGCAGCCTCCCGGCTAGCGGGGGGGACAATGAGCAGTTCTTC.

J is TRBJ1-5 and V is TRBV10-3, with a weak D call TRBD1 (6 bases). The CDR3 runs 16 residues. Deletions cut 3 bases from V and 5 bases from J, with 17 bases between. CDR1 is ENHRY, CDR2 SYGVKD, per germline. Here the CDR3 reads CAISDGFSRGHQPQHF. The CDR3 bases are TGTGCCATCAGTGATGGGTTTAGCAGGGGCCATCAGCCCCAGCATTTT.

The chain recombines TRBV7-8 with TRBJ2-7; D tentatively reads TRBD1 or TRBD2 (5 bases each). The length of the CDR3 is 16 residues. The V gene lost 5 bases and the J gene lost 3 bases, with 20 bases spanning the gap. Germline CDR1 and CDR2: SGHVS and FQNEAQ. CDR3 residues: CASSPRWDRGSYEQYF. The CDR3, as DNA: TGTGCCAGCAGCCCCAGGTGGGACCGGGGAAGCTACGAGCAGTACTTC.

This clone was observed a single time. The rearrangement links TRBV5-1 to TRBJ2-7; 11 positions agree with TRBD1. This CDR3 has 15 amino acids. J gave up 5 bases and V 3 bases, and 7 bases lay outside the gene matches. The germline V gene encodes CDR1 SGHRS and CDR2 YFSETQ. Written as DNA, the CDR3 is TGCGCCAGCAGCTCGAGCGGGACAGGGGGGGACGAGCAGTACTTC. Translating gives CASSSSGTGGDEQYF. Variable domain in full (rest from reference TRBV5-1 and TRBJ2-7): KAGVTQTPRYLIKTRGQQVTLSCSPISGHRSVSWYQQTPGQGLQFLFEYFSETQRNKGNFPGRFSGRQFSNSRSEMNVSTLELGDSALYLCASSSSGTGGDEQYFGPGTRLTVT.

The CDR3 protein is CATRGQSNTEAFF. CDR3 nucleotide sequence: TGTGCCACCCGGGGACAGAGTAACACTGAAGCTTTCTTT. The V gene is TRBV15, the J gene TRBJ1-1; TRBD1 matches at 7 bases. V lost 8 bases, J lost 2 bases, and 5 bases stayed unmatched. The germline gives CDR1 LNHNV, CDR2 YYDKDF (reference sequence). This CDR3 is 13 amino acids long.

This rearrangement joins TRBV6-5 to TRBJ1-4; 7 nucleotides match TRBD1. Germline V lookup: CDR1 MNHEY, CDR2 SVGAGI. This CDR3 is built from 13 residues. V shed 4 bases, J shed 10 bases, and the junction held 6 bases outside the gene matches. The CDR3 spells CASSSQGGRKLFF. CDR3 DNA: TGTGCCAGCAGTTCCCAGGGGGGCCGAAAACTGTTTTTT.

The V gene is TRBV2, the J gene TRBJ2-1, with D tentatively TRBD1 or TRBD2 (6 bases each). This CDR3 has 12 amino acids. Trimming took 6 bases from V and 8 from J, leaving 11 bases between them. The germline V gene has CDR1 SNHLY and CDR2 FYNNEI. The CDR3 DNA follows: TGTGCCAGCAGGCGGGACACCCATGAGCAGTTCTTC. This codes for CASRRDTHEQFF. Filled out from reference TRBV2 and TRBJ2-1, the complete variable domain reads EPEVTQTPSHQVTQMGQEVILRCVPISNHLYFYWYRQILGQKVEFLVSFYNNEISEKSEIFDDQFSVERPDGSNFTLKIRSTKLEDSAMYFCASRRDTHEQFFGPGTRLTVL.

This chain connects TRBV5-4 to TRBJ2-7; D unclear. V was cut by 0 bases and J by 5 bases, with 12 bases left in between. The CDR3 is 14 residues long. Germline CDR1 is SGHNT and CDR2 is YYREEE (reference sequence). The CDR3 here is CASSLEVASDEQYF. CDR3 nucleotide sequence: TGTGCCAGCAGCTTGGAGGTAGCATCGGACGAGCAGTACTTC.

The genes are TRBV18 and TRBJ2-1; 11 bases align to TRBD2. With V trimmed by 5 bases and J by 5 bases, 5 bases remained unmatched. Germline V gene lookup returns CDR1 KGHSH and CDR2 LQKENI. This CDR3 spans 15 amino acids. The CDR3 sequence: CASSIGLAGDNEQFF. In DNA form, the CDR3 reads TGTGCCAGCTCAATCGGACTAGCGGGTGACAATGAGCAGTTCTTC.

The rearrangement links TRBV4-3 to TRBJ2-3; perhaps TRBD2 as D (5 bases). V lost 3 bases to trimming and J lost 8 bases, with 9 bases between them. This CDR3 has 12 amino acids. Germline V lookup: CDR1 LGHNA, CDR2 YSLEER. The DNA for the CDR3 is TGCGCCAGCAGCCAGGCGGGTGGTACGCAGTATTTT. Its translation: CASSQAGGTQYF.